This record covers a single T cell receptor (beta chain). TCRdb's copy holds only in-frame clones and misses some; the assay was immunoSEQ multiplex PCR. The data contain about 73,000 clones, less than 95% of them singletons. These data originate in a study of blood T cell repertoires in COVID-19. At the level of the study: Sample material is recorded as cDNA or gDNA derived from T cells, B-cell-depleted T cells, or PBMCs.

This clonotype was obtained from a woman aged 18-30 years with acute or convalescent COVID-19. Material: peripheral blood.

In DNA form, the CDR3 reads TGTGCCAGCTCACCTCTGCCTGGGACTAGAAACACCATATATTTT. It specifies CASSPLPGTRNTIYF. The chain recombines TRBV18 with TRBJ1-3, with a possible D match to TRBD1 (5 bases). CDR3 size: 15 residues. The ends were cut back, 3 bases at V and 5 bases at J, with 14 bases in the middle. Germline loops: CDR1 KGHSH, CDR2 LQKENI.